This T cell receptor beta chain emerged from a study of T cells in tuberculosis (dated by TCRdb to 2016 to 2019). Background for the entire study: To characterize T cells specific for the mycobacterial lipid antigen glucose monomycolate (GMM), the study used CD1B tetramers together with high-throughput TCR immunosequencing. A South African clinical cohort compared IGRA-negative adolescents, IGRA-positive adolescents with latent tuberculosis and adults with active tuberculosis, fewer than 12 per group.

The immunoSEQ multiplex PCR assay was used to generate TCR libraries, with TCR-beta and/or TCR-alpha/delta assays applied to each sample. The amplified TCR libraries were sequenced using the Illumina high-throughput platform. The published analysis was carried out like this. Clustering and dimensionality reduction were performed using pairwise TCRdist distances among GMM-specific receptors from ex vivo sorted or in vitro expanded T cells. The score assigned to each clinical repertoire was mean NN-distance, meaning the average TCRdist to the nearest 10% of tetramer-positive reference sequences. GEM TCR motif frequency was calculated as the fraction of unique TCRs that matched known GEM sequences in V/J usage and CDR3 length. Linear discriminant analysis with leave-one-out cross-validation, implemented in scikit-learn, was used to classify active tuberculosis. Held by TCRdb, this immuneACCESS table contains in-frame sequences only and omits some clones. Under half of the omission traces to an unresolved V gene where checked; the cause of the rest is unknown. The DNA was the basis for D and trimming; V, J and clone size are from that table. This sample lists under 40,000 clones; roughly 92% were detected once. Of the sample, about 2.2% is held by the ten largest clones.

At study entry, adolescents were screened for latent tuberculosis infection by tuberculin skin test and QuantiFERON-TB GOLD In-Tube IGRA. Unsorted cryopreserved PBMC were immunosequenced, covering on average approximately 100,000 T cells per clinical donor. Eleven high schools in the Worcester region of the Western Cape, South Africa, served as enrollment sites for adolescents aged 12 to 18 years. Roughly 10 adolescents infected with M. tuberculosis and approximately 10 uninfected adolescents were chosen and matched for age and sex. Adolescent PBMC were isolated from freshly drawn heparinized blood by density centrifugation and cryopreserved. General study outcomes and caveats: Clinical samples were chosen by availability of cryopreserved specimens, and active tuberculosis cases were adults while controls were adolescents. Compared with IGRA-negative controls, TCR-alpha repertoires from active tuberculosis had smaller mean NN-distances to GMM-specific TCRs, which suggests clonal expansion of these TCRs. The smaller NN-distances in active tuberculosis patients were driven in part by shorter CDR3-alpha lengths, while the difference seen for TCR-beta was not statistically significant. With the diverse GMM-specific repertoire as input, a classifier achieved 80% to 90% accuracy (AUROC around 0.9), whereas GEM motif frequencies as input gave roughly 70% accuracy.

This clone was seen more than once but under ten times. The clone's antigen remains unknown. Base qualities are not recorded, but no much larger clone differs from it by a single base. Reading from cysteine to phenylalanine, the CDR3 counts 15 amino acids. Here the CDR3 DNA is all that survives: 45 bases in frame from base 1. As encoded in the germline V gene (reference sequence), CDR1 is LNHDA while CDR2 is SQIVND. Cut back by 3 bases and 2 bases, the V and J ends lie 14 bases apart. The sample was PBMCs. This TCR derives from a donor aged 10-29 years with latent tuberculosis or without tuberculosis infection. The sequence links TRBV19 to TRBJ2-7; the D gene is perhaps TRBD2, from 7 matching bases. The CDR3 corresponds to CASSIGGQPPYEQYF. The nucleotide sequence reads TGTGCCAGTAGTATCGGGGGGCAGCCTCCCTACGAGCAGTACTTC. Reference TRBV19 and TRBJ2-7 genes cover what lies past the CDR3, so the full variable domain is DGGITQSPKYLFRKEGQNVTLSCEQNLNHDAMYWYRQDPGQGLRLIYYSQIVNDFQKGDIAEGYSVSREKKESFPLTVTSAQKNPTAFYLCASSIGGQPPYEQYFGPGTRLTVT.